The 27 T cell receptor beta chains reported below all come from one sample, sequenced in a study of Graves' ophthalmopathy and Graves' hyperthyroidism. RNA transcripts yielded amplified TCR beta CDR3 regions. First-round RT-PCR with HTBI primers preceded a second-round multiplex PCR. TCRdb redid the calling of the multiplex PCR reads with MiXCR, one entry per CDR3 protein. The sample yields about 340,000 distinct CDR3 sequences, under 20% seen once. Sample: peripheral blood. These receptor sequences come from an adult man with Graves' ophthalmopathy.

This clonotype turned up a few times. The rearrangement links TRBV7-2 to TRBJ2-5, with D maybe TRBD2 (6 bases). V gave up 5 bases and J gave up 5 bases, with 15 bases separating them. Germline assignment: CDR1 SGHTA and CDR2 FQGNSA. The CDR3 contains 14 residues. The CDR3 DNA is TGTGCCAGCAGCCAGGGACTGGCCCCGGAGACCCAGTACTTC. Encoded protein: CASSQGLAPETQYF. The full variable domain, rest sourced from reference TRBV7-2 and TRBJ2-5, is GAGVSQSPSNKVTEKGKDVELRCDPISGHTALYWYRQSLGQGLEFLIYFQGNSAPDKSGLPSDRFSAERTGGSVSTLTIQRTQQEDSAVYLCASSQGLAPETQYFGPGTRLLVL.

This clonotype came up many times. This sequence joins TRBV7-2 and TRBJ2-7; 9 positions match TRBD2. The V segment lost 7 bases and the J segment 2 bases; nucleotides outside the gene matches: 3. In germline, CDR1 is SGHTA, CDR2 FQGNSA. The CDR3 covers 13 residues. The CDR3 protein is CASNLAGTYEQYF. The CDR3, as DNA: TGTGCCAGCAACCTAGCGGGGACCTACGAGCAGTACTTC.

Ten or more counts support this clonotype. The chain is built from TRBV30 and TRBJ1-2; D is uncertain. V was shortened by 1 base and J by 8 bases, with 11 bases between the two germline ends. The CDR3 totals 12 residues. Per germline, CDR1 GTSNPN and CDR2 SVGIG (reference sequence). CDR3 in DNA: TGTGCCTGGAGTGGAACTATTTGGGGCTACACCTTC. This encodes CAWSGTIWGYTF.

This clonotype was seen repeatedly, ten times or more. V usage is TRBV3-1 and J usage is TRBJ2-7; 8 positions agree with TRBD2. Per germline, CDR1 LGHDT and CDR2 YNNKEL (reference sequence). V gave up 5 bases and J gave up 6 bases; unmatched junction bases: 9. The CDR3 covers 14 residues. The CDR3 sequence is CASSAGAGGGEQYF. The CDR3 nucleotides are TGTGCCAGCAGCGCGGGGGCCGGGGGGGGCGAGCAGTACTTC.

This chain connects TRBV2 to TRBJ1-1, with D unresolved. Trimming cost V 7 bases and J 0 bases, with 9 bases left between them. The germline V gene has CDR1 SNHLY and CDR2 FYNNEI. There are 13 residues in the CDR3. CDR3 bases: TGTGCCAGCACCTATGCTCTGAACACTGAAGCTTTCTTT. Protein sequence: CASTYALNTEAFF.

This clonotype has at least ten counts. The chain uses TRBV4-1 and TRBJ1-5; unclear D gene. Deletions cut 2 bases from V and 0 bases from J, with 11 bases between. Germline V gives CDR1 MGHRA, CDR2 YSYEKL. The length of the CDR3 is 16 residues. The CDR3: CASSQIPGHSNQPQHF. CDR3 bases: TGCGCCAGCAGCCAAATTCCGGGCCATAGCAATCAGCCCCAGCATTTT.

This clonotype was found many times. DNA for the CDR3: TGTGCCAGCAGGGACACAGGGGGCGGTTATGGCTACACCTTC. This codes for CASRDTGGGYGYTF. The chain is built from TRBV2 and TRBJ1-2; 9 nucleotides align to TRBD1. The V segment lost 6 bases and the J segment 5 bases; nucleotides outside the gene matches: 7. Germline CDR1 reads SNHLY; CDR2 reads FYNNEI. CDR3 length: 14 amino acids.

Regarding this clonotype: This clone may be a read error of a much larger clone one base away. V and J are TRBV27 and TRBJ1-6, with 8 positions matching TRBD1. The CDR3 loop spans 17 amino acids. From germline, CDR1 is MNHEY and CDR2 SMNVEV (reference sequence). The CDR3 spells CASSLARRTGYNSSLHF. The CDR3 nucleotides read TGTGCCAGCAGTTTAGCTCGACGGACAGGGTATAATTCATCCCTCCACTTT.

This clonotype occurred many times. The CDR3 protein is CASSFLTEAFF. CDR3 nucleotides: TGTGCCAGCAGTTTTCTCACTGAAGCTTTCTTT. The chain links TRBV7-3 to TRBJ1-1, with unresolved D. The CDR3 length is 11 residues. The V gene's germline CDR1 is SGHTA and CDR2 FQGTGA. Trimming shortened V by 6 bases and J by 4 bases, and 6 bases separated the two germline ends.

Ten or more counts support this clonotype. V is TRBV5-6 and J is TRBJ2-4, with D possibly matching TRBD2 (6 bases). The V gene's germline CDR1 is SGHDT and CDR2 YYEEEE. The V end was cut by 0 bases, the J end by 8 bases, with 12 bases between. This CDR3 is built from 14 residues. CDR3 amino acids: CASSLVRPGDIQYF. As DNA, the CDR3 is TGTGCCAGCAGCTTGGTGCGCCCGGGAGACATTCAGTACTTC. The full variable domain, completed using reference TRBV5-6 and TRBJ2-4, is DAGVTQSPTHLIKTRGQQVTLRCSPKSGHDTVSWYQQALGQGPQFIFQYYEEEERQRGNFPDRFSGHQFPNYSSELNVNALLLGDSALYLCASSLVRPGDIQYFGAGTRLSVL.

At least ten counts were recorded for this clonotype. This sequence joins TRBV27 and TRBJ2-7; TRBD1 is a possible D gene (6 bases). Trimming removed 3 bases from V and 0 bases from J, with 18 bases in between. The CDR3 is 17 residues long. Germline values: CDR1 MNHEY, CDR2 SMNVEV (reference sequence). As DNA, the CDR3 is TGTGCCAGCAGTTTCCATGGACAGTCCGTACGCTCCTACGAGCAGTACTTC. It is translated as CASSFHGQSVRSYEQYF.

This clonotype was counted at least ten times. This rearrangement joins TRBV4-2 to TRBJ2-5, with 8 bases identical to TRBD2. CDR3 length equals 16 residues. The germline CDR1 and CDR2 sequences are LGHNA and YNFKEQ. After removal of 1 base from V and 1 base from J, the junction contained 5 bases not matched to a gene. CDR3 in DNA: TGTGCCAGCAGCCAAGGAATCACTAGCGGCCAAGAGACCCAGTACTTC. It yields the protein CASSQGITSGQETQYF.

This chain connects TRBV6-1 to TRBJ1-2; D call uncertain. Germline V CDR1 and CDR2: MNHNS, SASEGT. This CDR3 is 14 amino acids long. The V end lost 2 bases, the J end lost 0 bases, and 7 bases lay between the germline ends. Written as DNA, the CDR3 is TGTGCCAGCAGTGAATACACCTCTAACTATGGCTACACCTTC. Translated, it gives CASSEYTSNYGYTF.

There are a few counts of this clonotype. CDR3 coding DNA: TGCGCCAGCACCTGGAGGGAGACCCAGTACTTC. Its protein product is CASTWRETQYF. The chain combines TRBV5-1 with TRBJ2-5; TRBD2 might be the D (5 bases). Per germline, CDR1 SGHRS and CDR2 YFSETQ. Trimming removed 6 bases from V and 5 bases from J, with 8 bases in between. CDR3 size: 11 residues. Combining the CDR3 with reference TRBV5-1 and TRBJ2-5 gives the whole variable domain KAGVTQTPRYLIKTRGQQVTLSCSPISGHRSVSWYQQTPGQGLQFLFEYFSETQRNKGNFPGRFSGRQFSNSRSEMNVSTLELGDSALYLCASTWRETQYFGPGTRLLVL.

This clonotype appeared many times. One end of the junction fails to match germline, which may point to a read error. The chain carries TRBV6-2 or TRBV6-3 and TRBJ2-2, with 9 bases lining up with TRBD2. The CDR3 consists of 14 residues. Germline CDR1 MNHEY, CDR2 SVGEGT. CDR3 coding DNA: TGTGCCGGCAGGGTAGCGGGAGTCACCGGGGAGCTGTTTTTT. Residues: CAGRVAGVTGELFF.

The table lists this clonotype with a few counts. CDR3 sequence reads: CASRIRAGSMETQYF. As DNA, the CDR3 is TGTGCCAGCAGGATCCGCGCGGGGAGTATGGAGACCCAGTACTTC. V is TRBV6-2 or TRBV6-3 and J is TRBJ2-5, with D possibly matching TRBD2 (6 bases). CDR3 size: 15 residues. V was clipped by 6 bases and J by 5 bases, with 19 bases between them. Germline CDR1 is MNHEY and CDR2 is SVGEGT.

Worth noting for this clonotype: This could be a read error, since a much larger clone is one nucleotide away. The rearrangement joins TRBV24-1 to TRBJ1-1, with a weak D call TRBD1 (6 bases). Germline CDR1 reads KGHDR; CDR2 reads SFDVKD. The CDR3 runs 16 residues. The DNA of the CDR3 is TGTGCCACCAGTGATTCCAGGACAGTAAAGAACACTGAAGCTCTCTTT. Translated, it gives CATSDSRTVKNTEALF.

This clonotype was detected once. The gene calls are TRBV12-3 or TRBV12-4 and TRBJ1-2; the match to TRBD1 covers 8 bases. This CDR3 region has 14 residues. With 3 bases clipped from V and 7 bases from J, the junction kept 7 bases outside the gene matches. The CDR3: CASSLGRGPAGYTF. The CDR3 DNA is TGTGCCAGCAGTTTGGGCAGGGGGCCGGCTGGCTACACCTTC.

This clonotype has ten or more counts. The chain employs TRBV7-3 and TRBJ1-1, with 9 nucleotides matching TRBD1. The ends lost 5 bases at V and 3 bases at J; junction bases unmatched: 10. CDR3 length: 16 residues. Germline assignment: CDR1 SGHTA and CDR2 FQGTGA. CDR3 residues: CASSPDRGGRYTEAFF. In DNA, the CDR3 is TGTGCCAGCAGCCCCGACAGGGGGGGACGCTACACTGAAGCTTTCTTT.

This clonotype came up many times. V usage is TRBV13 and J usage is TRBJ2-2; TRBD2 is a possible D gene (6 bases). CDR1 and CDR2 (germline): PRHDT, FYEKMQ (reference sequence). The CDR3 sequence is 19 residues long. With 5 bases removed from V and 0 bases from J, the gap between germline ends came to 22 bases. The CDR3 loop reads CASSHGGFIGSTNTGELFF. DNA of the CDR3: TGTGCCAGCAGCCACGGGGGTTTTATCGGGTCCACGAACACCGGGGAGCTGTTTTTT.

This clonotype was counted ten times or more. The V gene is TRBV6-2 or TRBV6-3, the J gene TRBJ1-1; D is unclear. Germline-derived CDR1 and CDR2 are MNHEY and SVGEGT. V lost 6 bases and J 0 bases, leaving 20 bases between the germline ends. This CDR3 comprises 17 residues. The CDR3 DNA is TGTGCCAGCAGCAGGATTTCAGAGCTGTCAATGAACACTGAAGCTTTCTTT. Residues: CASSRISELSMNTEAFF.

The rearrangement links TRBV5-1 to TRBJ1-5; 8 bases align to TRBD1. This CDR3 has 14 residues. Germline lookup yields CDR1 SGHRS and CDR2 YFSETQ. Losses at the gene ends were 2 bases for V and 10 bases for J; bases not matched to a gene: 8. The CDR3 here is CASSFGDRGQPQHF. CDR3 nucleotide sequence: TGCGCCAGCAGCTTTGGAGACAGGGGACAACCCCAGCATTTT.

This clonotype was detected many times. The rearrangement links TRBV9 to TRBJ1-6, with TRBD1 as a possible D gene (5 bases). V shed 7 bases and J shed 6 bases, with 17 bases lying between them. Germline CDR1 is SGDLS and CDR2 is YYNGEE. This CDR3 is 15 amino acids long. The CDR3: CASATAGQGNSPLHF. DNA of the CDR3: TGTGCCAGCGCTACGGCAGGGCAGGGTAATTCACCCCTCCACTTT.

This clonotype was detected ten times or more. V and J are TRBV7-8 and TRBJ1-1, with D unclear. V lost 5 bases and J 2 bases, leaving 12 bases between the germline ends. Germline V CDR1 and CDR2: SGHVS, FQNEAQ. This CDR3 is 14 amino acids long. The CDR3 sequence: CASSPLNRNTEAFF. CDR3 nucleotide sequence: TGTGCCAGCAGCCCCCTCAACAGAAACACTGAAGCTTTCTTT.

This clonotype was detected many times. The genes are TRBV30 and TRBJ2-1; 10 bases match TRBD1. Germline trimming cut 4 bases from V and 3 bases from J; bases unmatched to any gene: 6. The CDR3 covers 15 residues. Germline-derived CDR1 and CDR2 are GTSNPN and SVGIG (reference sequence). The CDR3 bases are TGTGCCTGGACGCCGGGACAGGGGATCTACAATGAGCAGTTCTTC. It translates to CAWTPGQGIYNEQFF.

This clonotype came up many times. The junction and the germline gene differ at one end; a read error may be behind it. The chain is built from TRBV9 and TRBJ2-7; weak D call: TRBD2 (6 bases). The CDR3 length is 15 residues. Germline V gene lookup returns CDR1 SGDLS and CDR2 YYNGEE. The CDR3: CAGSVAGQGGGEQYF. CDR3 nucleotides: TGTGCCGGCAGCGTAGCTGGGCAGGGAGGAGGAGAGCAGTACTTC.

This clonotype has at least ten counts. The chain carries TRBV5-5 and TRBJ2-2; 7 nucleotides agree with TRBD2. The CDR3 totals 15 residues. Germline V gives CDR1 SGHKS, CDR2 YYEKEE (reference sequence). V was clipped by 5 bases and J by 0 bases; unmatched bases: 4. This CDR3 is CASRTGGPNTGELFF. The CDR3 DNA sequence: TGTGCCAGCAGGACGGGGGGACCGAACACCGGGGAGCTGTTTTTT. The entire variable domain, with the rest obtained from reference TRBV5-5 and TRBJ2-2, is as follows: DAGVTQSPTHLIKTRGQQVTLRCSPISGHKSVSWYQQVLGQGPQFIFQYYEKEERGRGNFPDRFSARQFPNYSSELNVNALLLGDSALYLCASRTGGPNTGELFFGEGSRLTVL.